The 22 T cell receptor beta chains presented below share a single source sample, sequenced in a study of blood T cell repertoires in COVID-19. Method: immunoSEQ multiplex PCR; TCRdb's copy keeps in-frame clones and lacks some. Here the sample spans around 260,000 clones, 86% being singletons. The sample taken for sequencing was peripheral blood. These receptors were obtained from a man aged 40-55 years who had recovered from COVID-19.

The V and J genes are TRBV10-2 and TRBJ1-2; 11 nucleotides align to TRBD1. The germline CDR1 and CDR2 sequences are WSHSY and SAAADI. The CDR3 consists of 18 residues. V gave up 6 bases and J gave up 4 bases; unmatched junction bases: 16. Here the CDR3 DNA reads TGCGCCAGCAGCCAAACCGGGACAGGGGGTTTCGAGGCCTATGGCTACACCTTC. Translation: CASSQTGTGGFEAYGYTF.

CDR3 region: CASSLTGYGPYEQYF. DNA for the CDR3: TGTGCCAGCAGCTTAACGGGGTACGGGCCTTACGAGCAGTACTTC. V usage is TRBV7-2 and J usage is TRBJ2-7; D is perhaps TRBD2 (5 bases). The CDR3 has 15 residues. Trimming stripped 2 bases from V and 4 bases from J, with 15 bases between. CDR1 and CDR2 from the germline V gene are SGHTA and FQGNSA.

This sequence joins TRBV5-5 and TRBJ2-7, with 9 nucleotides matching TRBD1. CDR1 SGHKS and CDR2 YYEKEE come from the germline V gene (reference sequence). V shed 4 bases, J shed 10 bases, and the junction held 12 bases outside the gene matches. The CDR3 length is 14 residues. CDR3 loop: CASSRARDRVYQYF. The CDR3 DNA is TGTGCCAGCAGCCGGGCCCGGGACAGGGTGTATCAGTACTTC.

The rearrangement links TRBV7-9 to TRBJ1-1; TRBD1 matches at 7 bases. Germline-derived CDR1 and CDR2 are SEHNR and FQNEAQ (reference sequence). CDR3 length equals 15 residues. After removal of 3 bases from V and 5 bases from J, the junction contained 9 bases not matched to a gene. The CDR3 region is CASSFATGWGTEAFF. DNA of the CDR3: TGTGCCAGCAGCTTCGCGACAGGGTGGGGAACTGAAGCTTTCTTT. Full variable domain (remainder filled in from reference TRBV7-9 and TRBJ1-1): DTGVSQNPRHKITKRGQNVTFRCDPISEHNRLYWYRQTLGQGPEFLTYFQNEAQLEKSRLLSDRFSAERPKGSFSTLEIQRTEQGDSAMYLCASSFATGWGTEAFFGQGTRLTVV.

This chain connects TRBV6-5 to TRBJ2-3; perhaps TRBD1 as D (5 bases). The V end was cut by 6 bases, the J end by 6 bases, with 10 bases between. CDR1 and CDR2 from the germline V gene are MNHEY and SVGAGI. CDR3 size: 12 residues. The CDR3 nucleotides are TGTGCCAGCAGCAACAACAGGGATACGCAGTATTTT. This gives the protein CASSNNRDTQYF.

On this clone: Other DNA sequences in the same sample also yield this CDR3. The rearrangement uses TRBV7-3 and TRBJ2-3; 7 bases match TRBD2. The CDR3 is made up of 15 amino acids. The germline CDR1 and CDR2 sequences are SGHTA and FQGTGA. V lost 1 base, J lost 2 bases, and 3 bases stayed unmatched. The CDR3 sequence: CASSLIAGTTDTQYF. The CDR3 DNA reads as TGTGCCAGCAGCTTAATAGCGGGTACCACAGATACGCAGTATTTT.

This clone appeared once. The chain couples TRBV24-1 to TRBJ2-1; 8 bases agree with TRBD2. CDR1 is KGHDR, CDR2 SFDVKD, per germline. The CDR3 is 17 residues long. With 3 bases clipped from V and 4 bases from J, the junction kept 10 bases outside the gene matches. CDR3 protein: CATSDPSGAGGYNEQFF. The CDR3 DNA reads TGTGCCACCAGTGATCCCTCGGGGGCGGGAGGTTACAATGAGCAGTTCTTC.

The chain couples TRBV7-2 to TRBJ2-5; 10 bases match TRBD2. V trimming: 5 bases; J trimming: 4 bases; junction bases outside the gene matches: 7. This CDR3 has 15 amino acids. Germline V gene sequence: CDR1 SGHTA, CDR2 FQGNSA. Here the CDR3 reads CASSPRTSGVETQYF. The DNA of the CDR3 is TGTGCCAGCAGCCCAAGGACTAGCGGTGTAGAGACCCAGTACTTC.

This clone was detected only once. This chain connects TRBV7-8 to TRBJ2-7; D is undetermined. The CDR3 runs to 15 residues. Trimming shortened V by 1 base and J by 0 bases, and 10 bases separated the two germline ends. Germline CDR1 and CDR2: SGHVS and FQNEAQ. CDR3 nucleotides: TGTGCCAGCAGCTTAGGCCTACTTAGCTCCTACGAGCAGTACTTC. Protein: CASSLGLLSSYEQYF.

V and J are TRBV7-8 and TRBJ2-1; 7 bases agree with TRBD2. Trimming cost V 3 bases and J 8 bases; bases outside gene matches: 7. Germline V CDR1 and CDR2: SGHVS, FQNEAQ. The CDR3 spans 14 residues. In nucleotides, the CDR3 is TGTGCCAGCAGCTTCTTGACTAGCAGCTATGAGCAGTTCTTC. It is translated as CASSFLTSSYEQFF.

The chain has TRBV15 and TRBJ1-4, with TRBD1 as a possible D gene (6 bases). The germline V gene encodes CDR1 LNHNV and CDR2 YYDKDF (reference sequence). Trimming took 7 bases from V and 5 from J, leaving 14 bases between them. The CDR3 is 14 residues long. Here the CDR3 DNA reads TGTGCCACCACCCCGGACAGCTTGAATGAAAAACTGTTTTTT. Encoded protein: CATTPDSLNEKLFF.

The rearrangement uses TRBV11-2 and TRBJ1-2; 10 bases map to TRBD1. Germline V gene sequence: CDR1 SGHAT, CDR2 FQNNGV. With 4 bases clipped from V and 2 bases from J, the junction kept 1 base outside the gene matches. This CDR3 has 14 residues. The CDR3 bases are TGTGCCAGCAGCTCGGGACAGGGGAACTATGGCTACACCTTC. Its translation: CASSSGQGNYGYTF. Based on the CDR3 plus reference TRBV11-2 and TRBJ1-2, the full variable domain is EAGVAQSPRYKIIEKRQSVAFWCNPISGHATLYWYQQILGQGPKLLIQFQNNGVVDDSQLPKDRFSAERLKGVDSTLKIQPAKLEDSAVYLCASSSGQGNYGYTFGSGTRLTVV.

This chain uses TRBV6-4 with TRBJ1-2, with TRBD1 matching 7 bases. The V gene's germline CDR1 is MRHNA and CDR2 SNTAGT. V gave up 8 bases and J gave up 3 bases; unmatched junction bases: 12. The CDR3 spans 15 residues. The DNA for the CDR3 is TGTGCCAGCCGTGCAGGGGGGCACGGAGACTATGGCTACACCTTC. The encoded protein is CASRAGGHGDYGYTF.

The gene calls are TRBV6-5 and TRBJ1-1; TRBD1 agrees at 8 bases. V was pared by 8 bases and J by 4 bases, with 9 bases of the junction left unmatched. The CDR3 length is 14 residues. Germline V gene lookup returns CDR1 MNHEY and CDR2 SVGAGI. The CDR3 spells CASPRTGRGTEAFF. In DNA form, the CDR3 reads TGTGCCAGCCCACGGACAGGGAGGGGCACTGAAGCTTTCTTT.

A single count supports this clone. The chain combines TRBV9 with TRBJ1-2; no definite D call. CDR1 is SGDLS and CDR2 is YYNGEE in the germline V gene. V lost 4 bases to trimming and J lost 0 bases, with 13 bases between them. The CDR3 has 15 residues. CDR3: CASSNPATANYGYTF. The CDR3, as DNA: TGTGCCAGCAGCAATCCCGCCACGGCTAACTATGGCTACACCTTC.

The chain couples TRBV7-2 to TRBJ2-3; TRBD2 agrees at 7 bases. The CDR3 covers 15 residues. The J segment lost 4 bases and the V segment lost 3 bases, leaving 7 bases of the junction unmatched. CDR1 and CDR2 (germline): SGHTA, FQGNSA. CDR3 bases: TGTGCCAGCAGCTTTAGAGGCGGGAGCTCAGATACGCAGTATTTT. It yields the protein CASSFRGGSSDTQYF.

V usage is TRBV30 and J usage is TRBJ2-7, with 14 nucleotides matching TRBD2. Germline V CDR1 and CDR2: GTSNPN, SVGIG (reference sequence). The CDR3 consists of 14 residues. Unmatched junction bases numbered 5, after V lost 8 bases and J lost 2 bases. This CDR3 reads CASLGLAGAYEQYF. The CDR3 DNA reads TGTGCCAGCTTGGGACTAGCGGGAGCCTACGAGCAGTACTTC.

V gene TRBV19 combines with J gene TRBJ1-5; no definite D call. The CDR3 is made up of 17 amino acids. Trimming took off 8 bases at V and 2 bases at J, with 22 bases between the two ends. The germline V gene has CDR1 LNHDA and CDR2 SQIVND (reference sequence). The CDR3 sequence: CASASMGGGWGNQPQHF. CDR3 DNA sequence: TGTGCCAGTGCTTCAATGGGAGGCGGCTGGGGCAATCAGCCCCAGCATTTT. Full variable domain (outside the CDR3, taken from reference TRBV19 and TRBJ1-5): DGGITQSPKYLFRKEGQNVTLSCEQNLNHDAMYWYRQDPGQGLRLIYYSQIVNDFQKGDIAEGYSVSREKKESFPLTVTSAQKNPTAFYLCASASMGGGWGNQPQHFGDGTRLSIL.

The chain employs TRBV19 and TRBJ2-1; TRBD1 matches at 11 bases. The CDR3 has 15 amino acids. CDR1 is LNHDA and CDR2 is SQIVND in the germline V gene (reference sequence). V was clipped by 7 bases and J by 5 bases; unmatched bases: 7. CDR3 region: CASIPGQGGHNEQFF. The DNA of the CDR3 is TGTGCCAGTATCCCGGGACAGGGGGGACACAATGAGCAGTTCTTC.

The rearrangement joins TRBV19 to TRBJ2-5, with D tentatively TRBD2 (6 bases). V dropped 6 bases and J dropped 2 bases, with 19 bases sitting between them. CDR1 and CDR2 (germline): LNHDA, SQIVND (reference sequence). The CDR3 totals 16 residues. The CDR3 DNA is TGTGCCAGTAGGACTATACTTAGCGGTCAGCAAGAGACCCAGTACTTC. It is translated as CASRTILSGQQETQYF.

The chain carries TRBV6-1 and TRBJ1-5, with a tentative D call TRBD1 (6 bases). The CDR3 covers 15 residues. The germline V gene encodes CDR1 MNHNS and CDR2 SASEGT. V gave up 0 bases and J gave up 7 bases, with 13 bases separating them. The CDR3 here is CASSEAHRVKQPQHF. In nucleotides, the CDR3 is TGTGCCAGCAGTGAAGCGCACAGGGTGAAGCAGCCCCAGCATTTT.

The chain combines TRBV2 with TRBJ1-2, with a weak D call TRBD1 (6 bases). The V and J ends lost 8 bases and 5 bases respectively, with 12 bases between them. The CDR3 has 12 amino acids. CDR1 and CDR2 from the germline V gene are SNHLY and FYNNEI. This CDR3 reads CASQGRGYGYTF. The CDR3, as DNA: TGTGCCAGCCAGGGGAGGGGTTATGGCTACACCTTC. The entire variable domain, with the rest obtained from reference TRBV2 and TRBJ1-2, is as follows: EPEVTQTPSHQVTQMGQEVILRCVPISNHLYFYWYRQILGQKVEFLVSFYNNEISEKSEIFDDQFSVERPDGSNFTLKIRSTKLEDSAMYFCASQGRGYGYTFGSGTRLTVV.